This T cell receptor beta chain was identified during a study of blood T cell repertoires in COVID-19. Study-level background: Italy, Spain and the United States were the sources of the convalescent and acute COVID-19 samples.

Germline V CDR1 and CDR2: KGHDR, SFDVKD. There are 14 residues in the CDR3. Trimming stripped 3 bases from V and 4 bases from J, with 11 bases between. The data were produced by immunoSEQ multiplex PCR, yet TCRdb's version contains in-frame clones alone and is incomplete. The sample yields under 200,000 clones, 65% to 85% seen once. The chain uses TRBV24-1 and TRBJ2-5, with D unclear. The clonotype was recovered from a woman of 80 years or more with active or convalescent COVID-19. Sequencing was done on a sample of peripheral blood. CDR3 nucleotide sequence: TGTGCCACCAGTGATCCCCGGAGAGGAGAGACCCAGTACTTC. Amino acid sequence: CATSDPRRGETQYF.